This paragraph covers one TCR beta chain sequence. The antigen remains undetermined. The data were obtained in a study of cytomegalovirus exposure and HLA in healthy donors. Points from the study as a whole: Through in vitro validation, a few CMV-associated chains were shown to be specific for CMV antigens.

Primers: 60 Vbeta forward and 13 Jbeta reverse. Sequencing was performed with immunoSEQ multiplex PCR; in TCRdb, only in-frame clones are kept and a portion is missing. The repertoire holds 150,000 to 200,000 clones, with roughly 87% as singletons. The source is a girl under two years old in good health and CMV-seronegative. Sample: PBMCs.

Written as DNA, the CDR3 is TGTGCCAGCAGCTTCGGGAATCGCTACGAGCAGTACTTC. Residues: CASSFGNRYEQYF. This sequence joins TRBV11-1 and TRBJ2-7; possibly TRBD2 for D (5 bases). V was clipped by 3 bases and J by 3 bases, with 9 bases between them. The CDR3 extends over 13 amino acids. Germline lookup yields CDR1 SGHAT and CDR2 FQDESV (reference sequence).